The entry below describes one TCR beta chain. Its target antigen remains unknown. Per-base quality was not reported, and no clone a single base away is much larger than it. This specimen's time point label, per the study, means: cells obtained before transplantation from donor or recipient. CD3+CD4+ and CD3+CD8+ populations were FACS-sorted from unstimulated pre-transplant donor and recipient cells taken from spleen or lymph nodes. The data belong to a study of graft-versus-host responses after intestinal transplantation (dated by TCRdb to about 2021). Regarding the research as a whole: Multivisceral, liver-intestinal, or isolated intestinal transplants were received by the recipients. Every recipient was given anti-thymocyte globulin induction, followed by around three years of maintenance tacrolimus and steroids. After intestinal transplantation, graft-versus-host and host-versus-graft alloreactive T cell clones in the graft, circulation and bone marrow were tracked using bulk TCR-beta CDR3 sequencing. Alloreactive clones were identified by sequencing pre-transplant mixed lymphocyte reaction products and comparing them with unstimulated pre-transplant donor and recipient T cells. A cohort of 24 intestinal transplant recipients, including one retransplant, was enrolled, and 3 patients lacking pretransplant specimens were excluded. A peak of at least 4% donor T cells among recipient peripheral blood mononuclear cells was the definition used for donor T cell macrochimerism. Samples from a few later patients were sequenced in-house on an Illumina MiSeq with MiXCR processing rather than by the commercial service.

What the authors observed across the whole study: High GvH to HvG T cell clonal ratios were observed in the allografts of patients with donor T cell macrochimerism. Conclusions were limited by the relatively low number and heterogeneity of intestinal transplant patients. Peak levels of circulating GvH clones were associated with declines in HvG clones early after transplant. GvH clones turned up in recipient bone marrow, with some appearing earlier in ileal mucosa or blood, a pattern consistent with an intestinal mucosal origin.

Libraries were constructed by the immunoSEQ multiplex PCR assay. In most patients, genomic DNA was isolated using the Qiagen DNeasy Blood and Tissue Kit and sent frozen to Adaptive Biotechnologies for TCR sequencing. Adaptive Biotechnologies carried out high-throughput TCR-beta CDR3 sequencing of genomic DNA for most patients. As for how the authors treated the data: TCR sequencing data for 15 to 20 patients were retrieved from Adaptive's ImmunoSEQ software; a few other patients were processed with MiXCR and VDJtools. To correct CD4 versus CD8 sorting errors, sequences present in both subsets at a frequency ratio below 5:1 were removed. CDR3 nucleotide sequences shared between donor and recipient were removed because the origin of such sequences could not be assigned. Alloreactive clones required at least 2-fold expansion over unstimulated cells and minimum CFSE-low frequency of 0.002% (template counts) or 0.001% (read counts). Clones detected in sequenced pre-transplant spleen, lymph node, or MLR CFSE-low populations of the donor or recipient were defined as mappable. The cumulative frequency of alloreactive clones was calculated as a percentage of all sequences, weighted by copy number. TCRdb carries this immuneACCESS record with in-frame sequences only. Its versions omit some clonotypes, under half of them owing to an unresolved V gene in the studies checked, with the rest unexplained. That table supplies the V and J calls and clone size; D and trimming were determined from the DNA. In all, the sample holds 80,000 to 90,000 clones, and roughly 92% of those were seen once. The ten largest clones capture about 0.3% of the sample.

The germline V gene specifies MNHNS as CDR1 and SASEGT as CDR2. CDR3 length: 22 amino acids, cysteine to phenylalanine. Solely the CDR3 DNA is kept, with 66 bases framed from the first base. The junction shows trimming of 0 bases on V and 0 bases on J, and the gene matches do not reach 20 bases of it. Sequences were derived from unstimulated CD4+ T cells sorted from spleen or lymph node cells, sampled before intestinal transplant. Recombination joined TRBV6-1 with TRBJ1-1; 9 of the junction bases match TRBD1. The clonotype was recovered from a human donor who received an intestinal transplant. At the DNA level, the sequence is TGTGCCAGCAGTGAAGCGATTACTGGAAGGGTAGGGGACAGGGACATGAACACTGAAGCTTTCTTT. This sequence encodes CASSEAITGRVGDRDMNTEAFF.